Reported below is one T cell receptor beta chain. Here immunoSEQ multiplex PCR was the method, and the copy in TCRdb shows in-frame clones only, minus some. The sample holds about 170,000 clones, 80% to 90% seen once. These data are taken from a study of control samples from healthy donors and cancer patients. Germline V gene data show CDR1 as MGHDK and CDR2 as SYGVNS. This CDR3 region has 12 residues. V was cut by 3 bases and J by 11 bases, with 13 bases left in between. The genes are TRBV25-1 and TRBJ1-1; no clear D gene. The sequencing sample was made of blood. This receptor was obtained from a man between 25 and 39 years old in good health. CDR3 in amino acids: CASSDLFAGAFF. As DNA, the CDR3 is TGTGCCAGCAGTGACCTCTTCGCGGGTGCTTTCTTT.